The source of this T cell receptor (beta chain) is a study of technical replicates of blood from a handful of donors. Profiling relied on immunoSEQ multiplex PCR, and the TCRdb table lists in-frame clones only, not all of them. The sample lists 65,000 to 85,000 clones, about 92% occurring once. In germline, CDR1 is KGHSH, CDR2 LQKENI. The CDR3 consists of 14 residues. V was shortened by 1 base and J by 7 bases, with 13 bases between the two germline ends. Specimen: T cells isolated from PBMCs. The clonotype comes from a human donor in good health. The chain has TRBV18 and TRBJ1-2; possibly TRBD1 for D (5 bases). This CDR3 is CASSPRAAGVGYTF. The CDR3 region has the DNA TGTGCCAGCTCACCACGAGCGGCGGGGGTTGGCTACACCTTC. Full variable domain (remainder filled in from reference TRBV18 and TRBJ1-2): NAGVMQNPRHLVRRRGQEARLRCSPMKGHSHVYWYRQLPEEGLKFMVYLQKENIIDESGMPKERFSAEFPKEGPSILRIQQVVRGDSAAYFCASSPRAAGVGYTFGSGTRLTVV.